A selection of T cell receptor beta chains follows, all from one sample in a study of control samples from healthy donors and cancer patients. TCRdb's table, derived via immunoSEQ multiplex PCR, lists solely in-frame clones and lacks some. The sample lists 180,000 or so clones; roughly 91% were seen once. Sequencing used blood. All receptors derive from a woman between 25 and 40 years old in good health. The CDR3 runs from the conserved cysteine through the conserved F or W. A D gene is named only where the DNA matches it firmly. Expanded clones are given a class, and other clones once, few, many or no size at all.

clone_size	v_call	j_call	d_call	cdr3_aa	cdr3_nt
-	TRBV25-1	TRBJ1-1	TRBD1	CASSKQGARGTEAFF	TGTGCCAGCAGTAAACAGGGGGCGCGCGGCACTGAAGCTTTCTTT
-	TRBV7-9	TRBJ1-5	TRBD1	CASSWTGANQPQHF	TGTGCCAGCAGCTGGACAGGGGCCAATCAGCCCCAGCATTTT
once	TRBV13	TRBJ2-3	-	CASSLGGYRGDTQYF	TGTGCCAGCAGCTTAGGCGGCTATAGGGGAGATACGCAGTATTTT
-	TRBV19	TRBJ2-3	-	CASSIAEGRDTQYF	TGTGCCAGTAGTATAGCCGAGGGAAGAGATACGCAGTATTTT
-	TRBV6-1	TRBJ1-5	-	CASSDRPNQPQHF	TGTGCCAGCAGTGACAGGCCCAATCAGCCCCAGCATTTT
-	TRBV7-2	TRBJ2-7	TRBD2	CASSLAVAGGYEQYF	TGTGCCAGCAGCTTAGCGGTAGCGGGAGGCTACGAGCAGTACTTC
once	TRBV14	TRBJ1-5	-	CAGSLGQQPQHF	TGTGCCGGCAGCCTAGGACAGCAGCCCCAGCATTTT
-	TRBV2	TRBJ2-1	TRBD1	CASSDRTGYNEQFF	TGTGCCAGCAGTGACCGGACAGGGTACAATGAGCAGTTCTTC
-	TRBV12-3/TRBV12-4	TRBJ1-4	TRBD1	CASSLGGTGKLFF	TGTGCCAGCAGTTTAGGGGGGACAGGAAAACTGTTTTTT
-	TRBV3-1/TRBV3-2	TRBJ2-7	-	CASSPGQSLYEQYF	TGTGCCAGCAGCCCCGGACAATCCCTCTACGAGCAGTACTTC
-	TRBV27	TRBJ1-2	-	CASSLRGGQALYGYTF	TGTGCCAGCAGTTTAAGGGGGGGGCAGGCCCTCTATGGCTACACCTTC
-	TRBV6-5	TRBJ2-5	-	CASSASETQYF	TGTGCCAGCAGCGCGTCTGAGACCCAGTACTTC
-	TRBV9	TRBJ2-7	TRBD1	CASSVAGQGRSYEQYF	TGTGCCAGCAGCGTAGCGGGACAGGGCCGCTCCTACGAGCAGTACTTC
-	TRBV11-2	TRBJ2-3	TRBD2	CASSLVEAGGRDTQYF	TGTGCCAGCAGCTTAGTGGAAGCGGGGGGTAGGGATACGCAGTATTTT
-	TRBV4-2	TRBJ2-5	-	CASSQGGRGEETQYF	TGTGCCAGCAGCCAAGGGGGGAGAGGGGAAGAGACCCAGTACTTC
once	TRBV10-3	TRBJ1-2	-	CAISGTSNYGYTF	TGTGCCATCAGCGGGACATCTAACTATGGCTACACCTTC
-	TRBV6-5	TRBJ2-3	-	CASSYIQGTDTQYF	TGTGCCAGCAGTTACATACAGGGCACAGATACGCAGTATTTT
-	TRBV24-1	TRBJ2-1	-	CATSASGAGSYNEQFF	TGTGCCACCAGTGCCTCCGGGGCAGGGTCCTACAATGAGCAGTTCTTC
-	TRBV12-3/TRBV12-4	TRBJ1-5	-	CASSPYRDQPQHF	TGTGCCAGCAGCCCCTACAGGGATCAGCCCCAGCATTTT
-	TRBV28	TRBJ2-3	-	CASSLQGGTDTQYF	TGTGCCAGCAGTTTACAGGGCGGCACAGATACGCAGTATTTT
-	TRBV3-1/TRBV3-2	TRBJ1-2	-	CASSQSRGYGYTF	TGTGCCAGCAGCCAAAGCAGGGGATATGGCTACACCTTC
-	TRBV6-5	TRBJ1-6	-	CASRTTGISPLHF	TGTGCCAGCAGGACCACAGGGATCTCACCCCTCCACTTT
-	TRBV5-1	TRBJ2-1	TRBD2	CASGTSGGYNEQFF	TGCGCCAGCGGGACTAGCGGGGGGTACAATGAGCAGTTCTTC
-	TRBV7-9	TRBJ1-2	-	CASSLRADYGYTF	TGTGCCAGCAGCTTACGGGCCGACTATGGCTACACCTTC
-	TRBV6-5	TRBJ2-1	TRBD2	CASSPRLADNEQFF	TGTGCCAGCAGTCCGCGACTAGCGGACAATGAGCAGTTCTTC
-	TRBV7-2	TRBJ2-7	TRBD1	CASSAQGVSEQYF	TGTGCCAGCAGCGCACAGGGGGTGAGTGAGCAGTACTTC
-	TRBV27	TRBJ1-5	TRBD1	CASSSGTGFPNQPQHF	TGTGCCAGCAGTTCCGGGACAGGTTTCCCGAATCAGCCCCAGCATTTT
-	TRBV27	TRBJ1-2	-	CASSLSGGNYGYTF	TGTGCCAGCAGTTTATCGGGGGGTAACTATGGCTACACCTTC
-	TRBV12-3/TRBV12-4	TRBJ2-7	TRBD1	CASSWDRGYEQYF	TGTGCCAGCAGTTGGGACAGGGGCTACGAGCAGTACTTC
-	TRBV6-5	TRBJ1-6	-	CASSSGQNSPLHF	TGTGCCAGCAGTTCCGGACAGAATTCACCCCTCCACTTT
-	TRBV2	TRBJ2-3	TRBD1	CASSRGTGSTDTQYF	TGTGCCAGCAGTCGGGGGACAGGGAGCACAGATACGCAGTATTTT
-	TRBV7-2	TRBJ2-3	TRBD1	CASSLDRGTDTQYF	TGTGCCAGCAGCTTGGACAGGGGAACAGATACGCAGTATTTT
-	TRBV7-3	TRBJ2-7	-	CASSLGQGGTYEQYF	TGTGCCAGCAGCTTAGGGCAGGGTGGGACCTACGAGCAGTACTTC
-	TRBV25-1	TRBJ2-7	-	CASRGRVRGYEQYF	TGTGCCAGCAGGGGGCGGGTAAGGGGCTACGAGCAGTACTTC
-	TRBV18	TRBJ2-5	TRBD2	CASSIGLAGGETQYF	TGTGCCAGCTCAATCGGACTAGCGGGAGGAGAGACCCAGTACTTC
-	TRBV4-2	TRBJ2-3	TRBD1	CASSPRRTGDTDTQYF	TGTGCCAGCAGCCCCAGGAGGACAGGGGACACAGATACGCAGTATTTT
-	TRBV3-1/TRBV3-2	TRBJ2-1	-	CASSQGPQYNEQFF	TGTGCCAGCAGCCAAGGTCCACAGTACAATGAGCAGTTCTTC
-	TRBV7-5	TRBJ1-3	-	CARSSTGGGNTIYF	TGTGCCAGAAGCTCGACAGGGGGAGGAAACACCATATATTTT
-	TRBV7-9	TRBJ1-6	-	CASSSGDTHNSPLHF	TGTGCCAGCAGCTCGGGGGACACCCATAATTCACCCCTCCACTTT
-	TRBV5-1	TRBJ2-5	TRBD1	CASSLQGEETQYF	TGCGCCAGCAGCTTGCAGGGGGAAGAGACCCAGTACTTC
-	TRBV28	TRBJ1-2	-	CASSPPTGGYTF	TGTGCCAGCAGTCCCCCGACAGGCGGCTACACCTTC
-	TRBV28	TRBJ1-1	TRBD1	CASSLGNRGRTEAFF	TGTGCCAGCAGTTTAGGGAACAGGGGGAGGACTGAAGCTTTCTTT
-	TRBV6-1	TRBJ1-1	-	CASSEAGGGFRRTEAFF	TGTGCCAGCAGTGAAGCAGGCGGAGGGTTCCGGCGCACTGAAGCTTTCTTT
-	TRBV6-2/TRBV6-3	TRBJ1-4	TRBD1	CASSTLRTGPNEKLFF	TGTGCCAGCAGTACCCTACGGACAGGGCCAAATGAAAAACTGTTTTTT
-	TRBV29-1	TRBJ1-1	-	CSVRGNTEAFF	TGCAGCGTTAGGGGGAACACTGAAGCTTTCTTT
-	TRBV3-1/TRBV3-2	TRBJ2-1	-	CASSQVLRNEQFF	TGTGCCAGCAGCCAAGTATTGCGCAATGAGCAGTTCTTC
-	TRBV19	TRBJ2-2	TRBD2	CASSSYNGGAGGELFF	TGTGCCAGTAGTTCCTACAACGGGGGGGCCGGCGGGGAGCTGTTTTTT
-	TRBV10-2	TRBJ1-4	TRBD1	CASSGQGDEKLFF	TGCGCCAGCAGTGGACAGGGTGATGAAAAACTGTTTTTT
once	TRBV18	TRBJ1-1	-	CASSPRDTGTEAFF	TGTGCCAGCTCACCGAGGGATACAGGGACTGAAGCTTTCTTT
-	TRBV6-5	TRBJ2-3	TRBD2	CASGIAGDTQYF	TGTGCCAGCGGGATAGCGGGAGATACGCAGTATTTT
-	TRBV13	TRBJ2-7	-	CASSLDYEQYF	TGTGCCAGCAGCTTAGACTACGAGCAGTACTTC
-	TRBV6-2/TRBV6-3	TRBJ2-6	-	CASSYSGSGANVLTF	TGTGCCAGCAGTTACTCTGGCTCTGGGGCCAACGTCCTGACTTTC
-	TRBV7-2	TRBJ2-7	TRBD2	CASSLGGLAGGQQYF	TGTGCCAGCAGCTTAGGGGGACTAGCGGGAGGGCAGCAGTACTTC